This TCR beta chain was sequenced during a study of glioma-infiltrating T cells after dendritic cell vaccination. The CDR3 consists of 15 residues. The J segment lost 8 bases and the V segment lost 5 bases, leaving 9 bases of the junction unmatched. Germline CDR1 reads SGHAT; CDR2 reads FQDESV (reference sequence). Described time point: after dendritic cell vaccination, including at tumor progression/relapse. Repertoires were generated with immunoSEQ multiplex PCR, while TCRdb's copy carries only in-frame clones and drops some. The table records roughly 100,000 clones, nearly 90% of them present only once.

The chain combines TRBV11-1 with TRBJ2-5, with TRBD1 identical over 12 bases. The specimen was blood, collected after dendritic cell vaccination. The TCR comes from a human donor with glioblastoma. The CDR3: CASSTPGQGASTQYF. The CDR3 bases are TGTGCCAGCAGCACCCCGGGACAGGGGGCCTCAACCCAGTACTTC. The variable domain in full, with the rest retrieved from reference TRBV11-1 and TRBJ2-5, is EAEVAQSPRYKITEKSQAVAFWCDPISGHATLYWYRQILGQGPELLVQFQDESVVDDSQLPKDRFSAERLKGVDSTLKIQPAELGDSAMYLCASSTPGQGASTQYFGPGTRLLVL.